This T cell receptor (beta chain) was identified during a study of CD8+CD57+ T cells in acquired aplastic anemia. In the study overall: Roughly 3.2 ug was the average amount of DNA from sorted CD4+ and CD8+ cells. Overall study findings and caveats: Patients and controls were found to share 25 to 35 CD8+ CDR3 sequences.

The CDR3 covers 12 residues. V was pared by 6 bases and J by 2 bases, with 7 bases between. The germline CDR1 and CDR2 sequences are LNHDA and SQIVND (reference sequence). In regard to this clonotype: Its target is unknown.

Profiling of TCR beta VDJ combinations and CDR3 sequences used genomic DNA as template. From the reads, TCRdb called clonotypes with MiXCR, one entry per CDR3 protein. The sample has 250,000 to 300,000 distinct CDR3 sequences, roughly three fifths seen once. The clonotype was recovered from a human donor with severe aplastic anemia or a healthy control (not recorded which). Sequencing was done on a sample of sorted CD4+, CD8+, or CD8+CD57+ T cells (not recorded which) from PBMCs. This chain uses TRBV19 with TRBJ1-1; D gene ambiguous. CDR3 nucleotides: TGTGCCAGTAGAGGACTTAACACTGAAGCTTTCTTT. It translates to CASRGLNTEAFF.